One and the same sample provided the 27 T cell receptor beta chains below, sequenced in a study of blood T cell repertoires in COVID-19. Here immunoSEQ multiplex PCR was the method, and the copy in TCRdb shows in-frame clones only, minus some. Found here are around 160,000 clones, 75% to 85% of them singletons; the top ten hold 10% to 15%. Material for sequencing was peripheral blood. The receptors shown here come from a man in his 60s with active or convalescent COVID-19.

This clone was seen a single time. The chain has TRBV5-1 and TRBJ1-1, with D hard to call. Per the germline V gene, CDR1 is SGHRS and CDR2 is YFSETQ. This CDR3 comprises 14 residues. V was pared by 4 bases and J by 2 bases, with 12 bases between. For the CDR3, the DNA is TGCGCCAGCAGCCCTCGGGCGGGCAACACTGAAGCTTTCTTT. Protein: CASSPRAGNTEAFF.

The V and J genes are TRBV25-1 and TRBJ1-2, with a weak D call TRBD1 (6 bases). The CDR3 is 16 amino acids. V lost 1 base to trimming and J lost 4 bases, with 16 bases between them. Germline loops: CDR1 MGHDK, CDR2 SYGVNS. This chain's CDR3 is CASSESVPGGGYGYTF. CDR3 sequence (DNA): TGTGCCAGCAGTGAATCCGTCCCTGGGGGCGGCTATGGCTACACCTTC.

V and J are TRBV9 and TRBJ1-5; TRBD1 is a possible D gene (5 bases). CDR1 is SGDLS and CDR2 is YYNGEE in the germline V gene. This CDR3 comprises 15 residues. With 4 bases removed from V and 3 bases from J, the gap between germline ends came to 14 bases. For the CDR3, the DNA is TGTGCCAGCAGCTTCACTGACAGCCTCAATCAGCCCCAGCATTTT. Translated, it gives CASSFTDSLNQPQHF.

V usage is TRBV27 and J usage is TRBJ1-4, with D unresolved. Trimming stripped 5 bases from V and 0 bases from J, with 10 bases between. Germline CDR1 is MNHEY and CDR2 is SMNVEV (reference sequence). This CDR3 comprises 15 residues. The chain's CDR3 is CASSQRRATNEKLFF. The CDR3 bases are TGTGCCAGCAGTCAAAGGAGAGCAACTAATGAAAAACTGTTTTTT. Based on the CDR3 plus reference TRBV27 and TRBJ1-4, the full variable domain is EAQVTQNPRYLITVTGKKLTVTCSQNMNHEYMSWYRQDPGLGLRQIYYSMNVEVTDKGDVPEGYKVSRKEKRNFPLILESPSPNQTSLYFCASSQRRATNEKLFFGSGTQLSVL.

The genes are TRBV7-2 and TRBJ1-1; TRBD1 aligns across 8 bases. CDR1 is SGHTA and CDR2 is FQGNSA in the germline V gene. The trim removed 5 bases at V and 1 base at J, leaving 3 bases unmatched. The CDR3 loop spans 14 amino acids. CDR3 sequence: CASSPQGANTEAFF. In DNA, the CDR3 is TGTGCCAGCAGCCCCCAGGGGGCGAACACTGAAGCTTTCTTT.

This chain joins TRBV15 and TRBJ2-7; TRBD2 matches at 10 bases. V was pared by 3 bases and J by 0 bases, with 11 bases of the junction left unmatched. CDR1 and CDR2 (germline): LNHNV, YYDKDF (reference sequence). CDR3 length: 18 amino acids. The CDR3 loop reads CATSSGALAGPSSYEQYF. The CDR3 DNA follows: TGTGCCACCAGCAGCGGGGCACTAGCGGGGCCAAGCTCCTACGAGCAGTACTTC.

The rearrangement uses TRBV12-5 and TRBJ2-2; 7 bases agree with TRBD1. Trimming removed 1 base from V and 4 bases from J; junction bases left unmatched: 3. Germline V gene lookup returns CDR1 LGHNT and CDR2 FRNRAP. CDR3 length: 15 amino acids. The DNA for the CDR3 is TGTGCTAGTGGTTTGGAAAGGACAGGCACCGGGGAGCTGTTTTTT. Translated: CASGLERTGTGELFF.

This chain joins TRBV4-3 and TRBJ2-2; TRBD2 aligns across 9 bases. Germline CDR1 reads LGHNA; CDR2 reads YSLEER. The CDR3 contains 18 residues. V lost 3 bases, J lost 6 bases, and 14 bases stayed unmatched. Here the CDR3 DNA reads TGCGCCAGCAGCCAGTCCGTATGGGGAGTAGCGGGAGCCGGGGAGCTGTTTTTT. As protein: CASSQSVWGVAGAGELFF.

The chain joins TRBV7-2 to TRBJ2-2; D might be TRBD1 (6 bases). Germline values: CDR1 SGHTA, CDR2 FQGNSA. The CDR3 contains 14 residues. Between the trimmed V and J ends, which lost 6 bases and 2 bases, there was a span of 10 bases. CDR3 nucleotide sequence: TGTGCCAGCAGTCATGGGACAAACACCGGGGAGCTGTTTTTT. Translated: CASSHGTNTGELFF.

The chain joins TRBV28 to TRBJ1-3; D gene ambiguous. Germline V gives CDR1 MDHEN, CDR2 SYDVKM. The CDR3 contains 11 residues. The germline V and J ends were trimmed by 10 bases and 4 bases, with 8 bases remaining between them. In nucleotides, the CDR3 is TGTGCCACTTCTGAGGGAAACACCATATATTTT. This codes for CATSEGNTIYF.

The rearrangement joins TRBV2 to TRBJ2-5; TRBD2 is a possible D gene (5 bases). Germline assignment: CDR1 SNHLY and CDR2 FYNNEI. The CDR3 is 15 amino acids. Trimming removed 6 bases from V and 6 bases from J, with 20 bases in between. This chain's CDR3 is CASSEGWSMGKTQYF. DNA of the CDR3: TGTGCCAGCAGCGAGGGATGGTCCATGGGGAAGACCCAGTACTTC.

J is TRBJ1-5 and V is TRBV18, with a tentative D call TRBD1 (6 bases). The CDR3 loop spans 15 amino acids. The V gene's germline CDR1 is KGHSH and CDR2 LQKENI. V was trimmed by 2 bases and J by 2 bases, leaving 10 bases between them. The CDR3 sequence: CASSPNRVGNQPQHF. The CDR3 bases are TGTGCCAGCTCACCAAACAGGGTGGGCAATCAGCCCCAGCATTTT.

The V gene is TRBV11-1, the J gene TRBJ2-5; 10 nucleotides agree with TRBD1. The junction had 8 bases not matched to a gene; V was cut back by 5 bases and J by 5 bases. Germline V gives CDR1 SGHAT, CDR2 FQDESV (reference sequence). The CDR3 length is 15 residues. The CDR3 loop reads CASSPGTGDWETQYF. As DNA, the CDR3 is TGTGCCAGCAGCCCAGGGACAGGGGATTGGGAGACCCAGTACTTC.

The V call is TRBV5-4, the J call TRBJ2-2; TRBD2 matches 8 bases. V dropped 4 bases and J dropped 5; count of bases not matched to a gene: 7. Germline loops: CDR1 SGHNT, CDR2 YYREEE (reference sequence). The CDR3 is 15 residues long. DNA of the CDR3: TGTGCCAGCAGCCCGAGCGCTAGCGGGACCGGGGAGCTGTTTTTT. Amino acids: CASSPSASGTGELFF.

CDR3 sequence: CASSEEAGADEQYF. The CDR3 DNA reads TGTGCCAGCAGTGAAGAGGCAGGGGCTGACGAGCAGTACTTC. This chain joins TRBV2 and TRBJ2-7, with D perhaps matching TRBD1 (6 bases). The CDR3 runs 14 residues. Deletions cut 1 base from V and 5 bases from J, with 12 bases between. CDR1 SNHLY and CDR2 FYNNEI come from the germline V gene. Full variable domain (outside the CDR3, taken from reference TRBV2 and TRBJ2-7): EPEVTQTPSHQVTQMGQEVILRCVPISNHLYFYWYRQILGQKVEFLVSFYNNEISEKSEIFDDQFSVERPDGSNFTLKIRSTKLEDSAMYFCASSEEAGADEQYFGPGTRLTVT.

The V call is TRBV19, the J call TRBJ2-2; 8 positions agree with TRBD1. The CDR3 is made up of 13 amino acids. From germline, CDR1 is LNHDA and CDR2 SQIVND (reference sequence). With 9 bases clipped from V and 5 bases from J, the junction kept 5 bases outside the gene matches. The DNA for the CDR3 is TGTGCCAGCAGGACAGGGTGGACCGGGGAGCTGTTTTTT. Translating gives CASRTGWTGELFF.

This clone was found many times. This chain connects TRBV2 to TRBJ2-4; 7 bases match TRBD1. The CDR3 is 12 amino acids. CDR1 is SNHLY and CDR2 is FYNNEI in the germline V gene. V was pared by 10 bases and J by 9 bases, with 9 bases of the junction left unmatched. CDR3 nucleotides: TGTGCCACCAGACAGGGACCGGGCATTCAGTACTTC. Residues: CATRQGPGIQYF.

The V call is TRBV9, the J call TRBJ2-3; weak D call: TRBD1 (7 bases). Trimming pared 3 bases from V and 9 bases from J, leaving 14 bases between. Per the germline V gene, CDR1 is SGDLS and CDR2 is YYNGEE. The CDR3 is made up of 13 amino acids. The CDR3, as DNA: TGTGCCAGCAGCGCGGAGGGGGCCGACACGCAGTATTTT. Translating it yields CASSAEGADTQYF.

CDR3 amino acids: CASSPSWFDKVNTEAFF. CDR3 nucleotides: TGTGCCAGCAGTCCCTCCTGGTTCGACAAGGTTAACACTGAAGCTTTCTTT. The rearrangement links TRBV28 to TRBJ1-1; no definite D call. The length of the CDR3 is 17 residues. With 5 bases removed from V and 2 bases from J, the gap between germline ends came to 21 bases. Germline V CDR1 and CDR2: MDHEN, SYDVKM.

The chain recombines TRBV5-1 with TRBJ2-1, with D perhaps matching TRBD2 (5 bases). The germline gives CDR1 SGHRS, CDR2 YFSETQ. Trimming removed 0 bases from V and 8 bases from J, with 18 bases in between. The CDR3 runs 16 residues. The chain's CDR3 is CASSLERTSKGHEQFF. The DNA of the CDR3 is TGCGCCAGCAGCTTGGAACGGACTTCCAAGGGCCATGAGCAGTTCTTC.

This chain links TRBV20-1 with TRBJ2-7; no clear D gene. Germline CDR1 reads DFQATT; CDR2 reads SNEGSKA (reference sequence). Trimming took 3 bases from V and 5 from J, leaving 8 bases between them. The CDR3 runs to 11 residues. The chain's CDR3 is CSASPRDEQYF. CDR3 nucleotide sequence: TGCAGTGCTAGCCCACGCGACGAGCAGTACTTC.

This chain uses TRBV16 with TRBJ2-5; weak D call: TRBD1 (5 bases). The CDR3 loop spans 14 amino acids. CDR1 is KGHSY, CDR2 FQNENV, per germline. V gave up 0 bases and J gave up 2 bases, with 7 bases separating them. The CDR3 spells CASSQSGVQETQYF. In nucleotides, the CDR3 is TGTGCCAGCAGCCAATCAGGGGTACAAGAGACCCAGTACTTC.

The V call is TRBV27, the J call TRBJ2-1; 12 bases agree with TRBD2. With 0 bases clipped from V and 8 bases from J, the junction kept 5 bases outside the gene matches. Germline assignment: CDR1 MNHEY and CDR2 SMNVEV (reference sequence). This CDR3 has 16 amino acids. This chain's CDR3 is CASSLSLAGGQDEQFF. The CDR3 region has the DNA TGTGCCAGCAGTTTATCTCTAGCGGGAGGGCAGGATGAGCAGTTCTTC.

The J gene is TRBJ2-7, the V gene TRBV19; D perhaps matches TRBD1 (6 bases). Trimming left V 3 bases short and J 4 bases short, with 13 bases between. From germline, CDR1 is LNHDA and CDR2 SQIVND (reference sequence). This CDR3 contains 14 residues. The CDR3 loop is CASSIAGRGYEQYF. CDR3 DNA sequence: TGTGCCAGTAGTATTGCGGGCAGGGGTTACGAGCAGTACTTC.

The chain recombines TRBV7-2 with TRBJ2-1, with TRBD2 matching 11 bases. The trim removed 3 bases at V and 8 bases at J, leaving 6 bases unmatched. Per germline, CDR1 SGHTA and CDR2 FQGNSA. The CDR3 loop spans 15 amino acids. CDR3 sequence: CASSFLLAGEDEQFF. CDR3 coding DNA: TGTGCCAGCAGCTTCCTACTAGCGGGAGAAGATGAGCAGTTCTTC.

The chain links TRBV5-1 to TRBJ2-2; possibly TRBD2 for D (6 bases). The CDR3 covers 17 residues. Germline assignment: CDR1 SGHRS and CDR2 YFSETQ. Trimming took 3 bases from V and 3 from J, leaving 18 bases between them. As DNA, the CDR3 is TGCGCCAGCAGCTCCCTTGGACCGGGAGTGGACACCGGGGAGCTGTTTTTT. It translates to CASSSLGPGVDTGELFF.

The J gene is TRBJ2-6, the V gene TRBV5-8, with 8 bases lining up with TRBD1. Germline values: CDR1 SGHTS, CDR2 YDEGEE. CDR3 size: 17 residues. J gave up 1 base and V 1 base, and 4 bases lay outside the gene matches. Written as DNA, the CDR3 is TGTGCCAGCAGCTTGTTCAGGGGGCAGTCTGGGGCCAACGTCCTGACTTTC. Encoded protein: CASSLFRGQSGANVLTF.